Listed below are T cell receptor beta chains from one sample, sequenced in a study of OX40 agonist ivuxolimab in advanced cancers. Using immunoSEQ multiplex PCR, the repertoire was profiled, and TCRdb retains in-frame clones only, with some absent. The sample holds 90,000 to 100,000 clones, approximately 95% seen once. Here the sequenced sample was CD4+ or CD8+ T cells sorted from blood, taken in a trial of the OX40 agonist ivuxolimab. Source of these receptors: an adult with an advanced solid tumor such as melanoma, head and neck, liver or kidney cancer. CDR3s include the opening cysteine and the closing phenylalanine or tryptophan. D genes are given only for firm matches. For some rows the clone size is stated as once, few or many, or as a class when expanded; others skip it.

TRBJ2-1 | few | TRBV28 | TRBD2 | TGTGCCAGCAGCACCCTAGCGGGAGACAATGAGCAGTTCTTC | CASSTLAGDNEQFF
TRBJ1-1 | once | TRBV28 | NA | TGTGCCAGCAGTTTACGGGGCAGGCGGGACACTGAAGCTTTCTTT | CASSLRGRRDTEAFF
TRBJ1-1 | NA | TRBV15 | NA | TGTGCCACCAGCAGAGATCGGGACTGGAGTCCCAAGACGGGGAACACTGAAGCTTTCTTT | CATSRDRDWSPKTGNTEAFF
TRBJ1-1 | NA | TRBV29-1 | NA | TGCAGCGTTGAGGAATTCAGGGGCCCTGAAGCTTTCTTT | CSVEEFRGPEAFF
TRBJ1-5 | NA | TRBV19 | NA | TGTGCCAGTACGTCGGCGGGGGGCGGTCAGCCCCAGCATTTT | CASTSAGGGQPQHF
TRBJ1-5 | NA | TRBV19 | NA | TGTGCCAGCGGGGCAGGGGAGACCCATCAGCCCCAGCATTTT | CASGAGETHQPQHF
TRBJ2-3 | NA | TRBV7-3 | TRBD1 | TGTGCCAGCAGCTCCGACAGGGGTAGGACAGATACGCAGTATTTT | CASSSDRGRTDTQYF
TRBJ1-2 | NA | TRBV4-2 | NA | TGTGCCAGCAGCCAAGATCTAACGCCGTCGAGGAACTATGGCTACACCTTC | CASSQDLTPSRNYGYTF
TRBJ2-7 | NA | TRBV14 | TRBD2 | TGTGCCAGCAGCCAAGATATGTTGCGGGAGTCCGAGCAGTACTTC | CASSQDMLRESEQYF
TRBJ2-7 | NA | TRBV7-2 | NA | TGTGCCAGCAGATCAGATGCGAGATACGAGCAGTACTTC | CASRSDARYEQYF
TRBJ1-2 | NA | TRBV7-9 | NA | TGTGCCAGCAGCTTAGCGCAGGGAAAGAACTATGGCTACACCTTC | CASSLAQGKNYGYTF
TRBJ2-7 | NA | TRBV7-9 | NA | TGTGCCAGCAGCTCGCTGAGGGGCCACTCCTACGAGCAGTACTTC | CASSSLRGHSYEQYF
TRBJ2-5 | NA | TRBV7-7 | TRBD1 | TGTGCCAGCAGCCCCGGGACAGGGGAAGAGACCCAGTACTTC | CASSPGTGEETQYF
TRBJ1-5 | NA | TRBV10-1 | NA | TGCGCCAGCAGTGAAGGGTGTAGGCAGCCCCAGCATTTT | CASSEGCRQPQHF
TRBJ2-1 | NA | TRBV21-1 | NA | TGTGCCAGCAGCAAAGAAAAGTTGGACGAACAGGGGGCCTACAATGAGCAGTTCTTC | CASSKEKLDEQGAYNEQFF
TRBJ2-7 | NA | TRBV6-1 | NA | TGTGCCAGCAGGCCCACAGCAACCTACGAGCAGTACTTC | CASRPTATYEQYF
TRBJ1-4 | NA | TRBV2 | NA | TGTGCCAGCAGAGGGACTGGTGAAAAACTGTTTTTT | CASRGTGEKLFF
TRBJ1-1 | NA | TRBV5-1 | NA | TGCGCCAGCAGCTTGGAACTCTCAGGGTTCACTGAAGCTTTCTTT | CASSLELSGFTEAFF
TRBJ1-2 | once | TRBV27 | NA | TGTGCCAGCAGTTCACTTAAACGCTATGGCTACACCTTC | CASSSLKRYGYTF
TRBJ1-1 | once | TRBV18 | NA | TGTGCCAGCTCACCCCCGAACCCTGGAATGAACACTGAAGCTTTCTTT | CASSPPNPGMNTEAFF
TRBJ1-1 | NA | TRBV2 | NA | TGTGCCAGCAGTGTCGGGGGGGGCACTGAAGCTTTCTTT | CASSVGGGTEAFF
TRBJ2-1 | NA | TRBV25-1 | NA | TGTGCCAGCATGGGACCACCCTACAATGAGCAGTTCTTC | CASMGPPYNEQFF
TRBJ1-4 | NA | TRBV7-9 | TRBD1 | TGTGCCAGCAGCCAGACAGGGGAAAATGAAAAACTGTTTTTT | CASSQTGENEKLFF
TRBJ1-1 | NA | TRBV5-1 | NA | TGCGCCAGCAGCGACCTAGGCCTCGTGCCTGAAGCTTTCTTT | CASSDLGLVPEAFF
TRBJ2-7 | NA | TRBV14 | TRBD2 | TGTGCCAGCAGCCCAGCGGGATTCATCTACGAGCAGTACTTC | CASSPAGFIYEQYF
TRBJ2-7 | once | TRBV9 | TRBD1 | TGTGCCAGCAGCGTCGACAGGGAGTACGAGCAGTACTTC | CASSVDREYEQYF
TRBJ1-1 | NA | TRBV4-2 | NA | TGTGCCAGCAGCCAAGTGGGCCGTGGGAACACTGAAGCTTTCTTT | CASSQVGRGNTEAFF
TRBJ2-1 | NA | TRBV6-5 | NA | TGTGCCAGCAGCCCCGGGAGCGAAGGCCCGTTCTTC | CASSPGSEGPFF